The 13 T cell receptor beta chains in this list originate from one sample, sequenced in a study of cytomegalovirus exposure and HLA in healthy donors (dated by TCRdb to 2016 to 2017). Library preparation employed the immunoSEQ multiplex PCR assay. This is the immuneACCESS table as TCRdb keeps it, with only in-frame sequences that have V and J called. A part of the clones is gone; compared with another copy, unresolved V genes explain less than half, and the rest is unexplained. The table for this sample lists 150,000 to 200,000 clones; approximately 88% of them were counted only once. The ten biggest clones cover approximately 7% of the sample. Sequenced material: PBMCs. The receptors were gathered from a man between 18 and 29 years old in good health and CMV-seropositive.

The chain has TRBV28 and TRBJ1-2, with TRBD1 identical over 7 bases. The ends lost 6 bases at V and 8 bases at J; junction bases unmatched: 12. This CDR3 is built from 14 residues. Germline V gene sequence: CDR1 MDHEN, CDR2 SYDVKM. The CDR3 DNA reads as TGTGCCAGCAGACGCACCGGGACAGAGTCCGGCTACACCTTC. As protein: CASRRTGTESGYTF.

The V call is TRBV6-5, the J call TRBJ1-2; TRBD1 matches at 8 bases. Germline assignment: CDR1 MNHEY and CDR2 SVGAGI. CDR3 length: 14 amino acids. V dropped 3 bases and J dropped 7; count of bases not matched to a gene: 7. In DNA form, the CDR3 reads TGTGCCAGCAGTTATGCAGGGGGCGTTGTTGGCTACACCTTC. It translates to CASSYAGGVVGYTF.

V usage is TRBV10-1 and J usage is TRBJ2-7; tentative D call: TRBD1 (6 bases). The CDR3 consists of 13 residues. Germline V gives CDR1 WNHNN, CDR2 SYGVQD (reference sequence). With 7 bases removed from V and 6 bases from J, the gap between germline ends came to 16 bases. The CDR3 protein is CASIAQGNFEQYF. The CDR3 DNA is TGCGCCAGCATTGCACAGGGAAATTTCGAGCAGTACTTC.

The chain is built from TRBV5-1 and TRBJ2-1; 7 nucleotides line up with TRBD2. Germline trimming cut 0 bases from V and 2 bases from J; bases unmatched to any gene: 2. CDR1 is SGHRS and CDR2 is YFSETQ in the germline V gene. The CDR3 has 15 residues. The chain's CDR3 is CASSLGGTTYNEQFF. In DNA, the CDR3 is TGCGCCAGCAGCTTGGGGGGGACTACCTACAATGAGCAGTTCTTC.

This chain uses TRBV30 with TRBJ2-7; D unclear. This CDR3 spans 13 amino acids. The V gene's germline CDR1 is GTSNPN and CDR2 SVGIG (reference sequence). V shed 1 base and J shed 6 bases, with 13 bases lying between them. The CDR3 is CAWSAQPAAEQYF. The CDR3, as DNA: TGTGCCTGGAGTGCCCAACCCGCGGCCGAGCAGTACTTC.

This rearrangement joins TRBV2 to TRBJ1-2; TRBD1 is a possible D gene (6 bases). This CDR3 is built from 13 residues. Germline V lookup: CDR1 SNHLY, CDR2 FYNNEI. Trimming pared 7 bases from V and 3 bases from J, leaving 12 bases between. The CDR3 DNA follows: TGTGCCAGCAAATCGGGACACCACTATGGCTACACCTTC. Protein sequence: CASKSGHHYGYTF.

V usage is TRBV4-2 and J usage is TRBJ1-5, with 12 bases aligning to TRBD1. The CDR3 has 17 residues. The J segment lost 6 bases and the V segment lost 1 base, leaving 7 bases of the junction unmatched. Germline V CDR1 and CDR2: LGHNA, YNFKEQ. For the CDR3, the DNA is TGTGCCAGCAGCCAAGCCGGGACAGGGGGCAATAGTCAGCCCCAGCATTTT. As protein: CASSQAGTGGNSQPQHF.

The chain carries TRBV7-6 and TRBJ2-7; no reliable D call. V lost 5 bases, J lost 3 bases, and 17 bases lay in between. This CDR3 spans 15 amino acids. Germline V CDR1 and CDR2: SGHVS, FNYEAQ. The CDR3, as DNA: TGTGCCAGCAGCCCAATAGTTCTCGTAGACTACGAGCAGTACTTC. Translating gives CASSPIVLVDYEQYF.

This chain connects TRBV29-1 to TRBJ1-1; D gene uncertain. Germline V gives CDR1 SQVTM, CDR2 ANQGSEA. This CDR3 is built from 15 residues. Trimming stripped 5 bases from V and 1 base from J, with 17 bases between. As DNA, the CDR3 is TGCAGCGTTCGATATGAGATCCTCGGGAACACTGAAGCTTTCTTT. Protein sequence: CSVRYEILGNTEAFF.

The V call is TRBV5-4, the J call TRBJ2-3, with D possibly being TRBD2 (6 bases). Per the germline V gene, CDR1 is SGHNT and CDR2 is YYREEE (reference sequence). V was pared by 7 bases and J by 5 bases, with 32 bases between. The CDR3 runs 19 residues. DNA for the CDR3: TGTGCCAGCTCCATGGGGGGTCGCATGGGCCAGAGGGGATTAGATACGCAGTATTTT. Translation gives CASSMGGRMGQRGLDTQYF. The variable domain in full, completed from reference TRBV5-4 and TRBJ2-3, reads ETGVTQSPTHLIKTRGQQVTLRCSSQSGHNTVSWYQQALGQGPQFIFQYYREEENGRGNFPPRFSGLQFPNYSSELNVNALELDDSALYLCASSMGGRMGQRGLDTQYFGPGTRLTVL.

This rearrangement joins TRBV27 to TRBJ2-7; TRBD2 might be the D (6 bases). The CDR3 totals 14 residues. V lost 8 bases and J 3 bases, leaving 17 bases between the germline ends. CDR1 is MNHEY and CDR2 is SMNVEV in the germline V gene (reference sequence). In DNA, the CDR3 is TGTGCCAGCTCGGCGGGGCAGGCCTTCTACGAGCAGTACTTC. Amino acid sequence: CASSAGQAFYEQYF.

The V and J genes are TRBV28 and TRBJ1-2, with 12 bases aligning to TRBD1. Germline CDR1 MDHEN, CDR2 SYDVKM. Trimming cost V 8 bases and J 6 bases; bases outside gene matches: 13. CDR3 size: 16 residues. In DNA form, the CDR3 reads TGTGCCAGCGGATACCTCCGGGACAGGGGGCTCAATGGCTACACCTTC. It translates to CASGYLRDRGLNGYTF.

The chain recombines TRBV7-8 with TRBJ2-1, with 7 bases aligning to TRBD2. The CDR3 extends over 12 amino acids. CDR1 and CDR2 (germline): SGHVS, FQNEAQ. J lost 9 bases, V lost 3 bases, and 2 bases had no gene match. The CDR3 is CASSLREFEQFF. The DNA of the CDR3 is TGTGCCAGCAGCTTGCGGGAGTTTGAGCAGTTCTTC.